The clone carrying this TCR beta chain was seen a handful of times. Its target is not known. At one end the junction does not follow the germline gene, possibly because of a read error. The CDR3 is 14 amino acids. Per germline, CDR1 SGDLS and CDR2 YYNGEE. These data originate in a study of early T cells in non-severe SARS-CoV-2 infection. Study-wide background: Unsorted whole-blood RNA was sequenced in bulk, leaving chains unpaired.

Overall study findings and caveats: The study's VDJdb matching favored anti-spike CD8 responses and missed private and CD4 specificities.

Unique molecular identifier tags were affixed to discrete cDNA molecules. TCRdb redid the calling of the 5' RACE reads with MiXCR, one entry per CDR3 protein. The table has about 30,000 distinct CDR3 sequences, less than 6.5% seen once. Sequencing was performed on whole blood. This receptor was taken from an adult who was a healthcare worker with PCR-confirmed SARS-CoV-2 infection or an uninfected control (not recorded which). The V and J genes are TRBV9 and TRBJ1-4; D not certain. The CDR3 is CASSVSIGNGKLFF. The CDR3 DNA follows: TGTGCCAGCAGCGTTTCCATCGGAAATGGAAAACTGTTTTTT.